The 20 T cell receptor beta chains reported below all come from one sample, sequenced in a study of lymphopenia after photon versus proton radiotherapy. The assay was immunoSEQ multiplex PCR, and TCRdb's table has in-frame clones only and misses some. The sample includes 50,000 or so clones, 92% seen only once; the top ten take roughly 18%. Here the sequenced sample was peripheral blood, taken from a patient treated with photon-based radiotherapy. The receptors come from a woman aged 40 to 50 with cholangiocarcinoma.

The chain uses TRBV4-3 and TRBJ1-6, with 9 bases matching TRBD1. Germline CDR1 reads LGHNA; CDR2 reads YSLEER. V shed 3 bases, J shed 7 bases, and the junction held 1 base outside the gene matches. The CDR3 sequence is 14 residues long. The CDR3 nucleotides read TGCGCCAGCAGCCAGGACAGGGGAAATTCACCCCTCCACTTT. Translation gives CASSQDRGNSPLHF.

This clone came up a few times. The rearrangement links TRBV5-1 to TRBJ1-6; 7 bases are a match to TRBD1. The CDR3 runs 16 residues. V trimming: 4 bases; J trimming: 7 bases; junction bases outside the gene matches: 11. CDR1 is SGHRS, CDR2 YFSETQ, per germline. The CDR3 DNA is TGCGCCAGCAGCCCGGAGGGACAGCGTAGGAATTCACCCCTCCACTTT. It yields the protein CASSPEGQRRNSPLHF.

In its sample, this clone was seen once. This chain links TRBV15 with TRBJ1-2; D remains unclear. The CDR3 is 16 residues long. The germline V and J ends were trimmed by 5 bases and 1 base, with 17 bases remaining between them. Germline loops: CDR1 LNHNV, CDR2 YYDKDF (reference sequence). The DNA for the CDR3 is TGTGCCACCAGCGGACCAGACCTAGGAGGTAACTATGGCTACACCTTC. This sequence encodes CATSGPDLGGNYGYTF. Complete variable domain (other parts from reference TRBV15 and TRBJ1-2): DAMVIQNPRYQVTQFGKPVTLSCSQTLNHNVMYWYQQKSSQAPKLLFHYYDKDFNNEADTPDNFQSRRPNTSFCFLDIRSPGLGDTAMYLCATSGPDLGGNYGYTFGSGTRLTVV.

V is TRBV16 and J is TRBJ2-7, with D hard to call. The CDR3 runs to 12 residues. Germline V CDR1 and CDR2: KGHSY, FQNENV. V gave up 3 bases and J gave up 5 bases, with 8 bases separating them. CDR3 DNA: TGTGCCAGCAGCCAGATGGACCACGAGCAGTACTTC. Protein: CASSQMDHEQYF.

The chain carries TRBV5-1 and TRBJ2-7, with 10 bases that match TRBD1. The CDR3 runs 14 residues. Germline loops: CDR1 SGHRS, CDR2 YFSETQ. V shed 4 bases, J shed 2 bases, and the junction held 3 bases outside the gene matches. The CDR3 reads CASSRQGATYEQYF. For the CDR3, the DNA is TGCGCCAGCAGCCGACAGGGGGCCACCTACGAGCAGTACTTC.

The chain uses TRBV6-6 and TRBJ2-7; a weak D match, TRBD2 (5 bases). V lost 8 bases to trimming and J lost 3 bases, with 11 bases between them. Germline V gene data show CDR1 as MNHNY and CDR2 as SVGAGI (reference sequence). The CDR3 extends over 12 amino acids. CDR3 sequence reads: CASGPEGYEQYF. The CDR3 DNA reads TGTGCCAGCGGCCCAGAGGGCTACGAGCAGTACTTC.

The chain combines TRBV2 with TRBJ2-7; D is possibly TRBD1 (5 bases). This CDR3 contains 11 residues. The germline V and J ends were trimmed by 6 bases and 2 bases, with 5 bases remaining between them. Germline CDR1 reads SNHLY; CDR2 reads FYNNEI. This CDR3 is CASRQAYEQYF. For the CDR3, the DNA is TGTGCCAGCAGACAGGCCTACGAGCAGTACTTC.

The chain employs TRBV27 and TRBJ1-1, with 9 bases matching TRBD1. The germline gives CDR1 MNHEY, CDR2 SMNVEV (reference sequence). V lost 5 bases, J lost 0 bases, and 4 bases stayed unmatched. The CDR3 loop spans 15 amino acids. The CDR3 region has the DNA TGTGCCAGCAGTCAAAGGACAGGGGTGAACACTGAAGCTTTCTTT. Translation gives CASSQRTGVNTEAFF.

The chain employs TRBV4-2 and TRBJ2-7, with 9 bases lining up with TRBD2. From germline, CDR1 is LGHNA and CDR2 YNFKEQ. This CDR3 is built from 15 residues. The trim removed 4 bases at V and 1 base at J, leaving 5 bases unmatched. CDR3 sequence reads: CASSREREVSYEQYF. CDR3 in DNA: TGTGCCAGCAGCCGGGAGCGGGAGGTATCCTACGAGCAGTACTTC.

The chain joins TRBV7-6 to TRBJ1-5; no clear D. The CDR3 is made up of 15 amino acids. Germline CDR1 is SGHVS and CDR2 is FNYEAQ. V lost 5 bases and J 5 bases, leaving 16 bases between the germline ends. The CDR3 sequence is CASSPLGGRDQPQHF. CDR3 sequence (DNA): TGTGCCAGCAGCCCCCTAGGTGGGCGAGATCAGCCCCAGCATTTT.

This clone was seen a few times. The CDR3 region is CASSLVGVTPEDLHF. In nucleotides, the CDR3 is TGTGCCAGCAGCTTAGTAGGGGTAACACCGGAGGACCTCCACTTT. The chain links TRBV7-9 to TRBJ1-6; possible D gene TRBD1, 5 bases. Trimming shortened V by 1 base and J by 15 bases, and 19 bases separated the two germline ends. This CDR3 spans 15 amino acids. CDR1 is SEHNR, CDR2 FQNEAQ, per germline (reference sequence).

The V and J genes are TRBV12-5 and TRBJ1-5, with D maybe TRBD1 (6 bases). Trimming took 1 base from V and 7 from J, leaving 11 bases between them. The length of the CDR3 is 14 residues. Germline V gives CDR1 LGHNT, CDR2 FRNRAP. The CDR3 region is CASGLGSGGQPQHF. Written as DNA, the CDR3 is TGTGCTAGTGGTTTGGGATCTGGGGGCCAGCCCCAGCATTTT.

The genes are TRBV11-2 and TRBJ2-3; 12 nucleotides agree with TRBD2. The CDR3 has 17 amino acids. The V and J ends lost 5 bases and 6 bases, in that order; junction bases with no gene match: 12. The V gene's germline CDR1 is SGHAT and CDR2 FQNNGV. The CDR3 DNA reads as TGTGCCAGCAGCCCCCACCCGGGACTAGCGGGTTCGGATACGCAGTATTTT. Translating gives CASSPHPGLAGSDTQYF.

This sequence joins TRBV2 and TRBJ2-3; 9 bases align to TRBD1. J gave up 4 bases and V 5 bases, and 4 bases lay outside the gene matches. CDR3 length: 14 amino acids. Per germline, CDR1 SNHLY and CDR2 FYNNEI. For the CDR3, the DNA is TGTGCCAGCAGTCCCGGGACAGGGCCAGATACGCAGTATTTT. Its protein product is CASSPGTGPDTQYF. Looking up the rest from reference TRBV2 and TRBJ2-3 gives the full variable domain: EPEVTQTPSHQVTQMGQEVILRCVPISNHLYFYWYRQILGQKVEFLVSFYNNEISEKSEIFDDQFSVERPDGSNFTLKIRSTKLEDSAMYFCASSPGTGPDTQYFGPGTRLTVL.

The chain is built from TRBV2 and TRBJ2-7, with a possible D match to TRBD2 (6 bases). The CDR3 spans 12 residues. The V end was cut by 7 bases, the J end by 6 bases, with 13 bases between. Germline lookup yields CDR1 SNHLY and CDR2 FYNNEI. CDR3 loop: CASKFGGTEQYF. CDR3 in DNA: TGTGCCAGCAAATTTGGCGGGACCGAGCAGTACTTC. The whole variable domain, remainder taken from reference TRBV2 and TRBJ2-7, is EPEVTQTPSHQVTQMGQEVILRCVPISNHLYFYWYRQILGQKVEFLVSFYNNEISEKSEIFDDQFSVERPDGSNFTLKIRSTKLEDSAMYFCASKFGGTEQYFGPGTRLTVT.

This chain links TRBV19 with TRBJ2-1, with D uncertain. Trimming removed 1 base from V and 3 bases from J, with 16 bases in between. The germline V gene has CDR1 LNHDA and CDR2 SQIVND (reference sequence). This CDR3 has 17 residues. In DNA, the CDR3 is TGTGCCAGTAGTATAGCCCTCGGGCGGTCGAACTACAATGAGCAGTTCTTC. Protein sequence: CASSIALGRSNYNEQFF.

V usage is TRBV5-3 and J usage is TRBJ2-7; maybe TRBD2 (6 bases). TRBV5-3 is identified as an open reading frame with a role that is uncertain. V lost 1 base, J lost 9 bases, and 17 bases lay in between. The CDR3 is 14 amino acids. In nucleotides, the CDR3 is TGTGCCAGAAGCTTGATCCCACTAGCAGTCGGGCAGTACTTC. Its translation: CARSLIPLAVGQYF.

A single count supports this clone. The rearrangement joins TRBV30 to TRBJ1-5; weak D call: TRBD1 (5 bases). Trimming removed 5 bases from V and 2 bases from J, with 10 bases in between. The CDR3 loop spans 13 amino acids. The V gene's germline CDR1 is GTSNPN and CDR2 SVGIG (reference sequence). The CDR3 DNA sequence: TGTGCCTGGGGGGAACAGGGCAATCAGCCCCAGCATTTT. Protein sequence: CAWGEQGNQPQHF.

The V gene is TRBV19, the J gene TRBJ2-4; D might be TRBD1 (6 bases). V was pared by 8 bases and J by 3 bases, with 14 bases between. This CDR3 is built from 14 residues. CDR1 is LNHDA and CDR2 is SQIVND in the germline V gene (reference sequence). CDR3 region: CASRQVGDKNIQYF. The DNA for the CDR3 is TGTGCCAGTCGACAGGTCGGTGACAAAAACATTCAGTACTTC. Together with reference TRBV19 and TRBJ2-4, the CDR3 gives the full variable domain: DGGITQSPKYLFRKEGQNVTLSCEQNLNHDAMYWYRQDPGQGLRLIYYSQIVNDFQKGDIAEGYSVSREKKESFPLTVTSAQKNPTAFYLCASRQVGDKNIQYFGAGTRLSVL.

Here the CDR3 DNA reads TGCGCCAGCAGCTTTACCCCCCCCGGGACAGGGGGCGGATCACCCCTCCACTTT. Its protein is CASSFTPPGTGGGSPLHF. The V call is TRBV5-1, the J call TRBJ1-6, with 12 bases fitting TRBD1. V trimming: 2 bases; J trimming: 10 bases; junction bases outside the gene matches: 13. The V gene's germline CDR1 is SGHRS and CDR2 YFSETQ. CDR3 size: 18 residues.